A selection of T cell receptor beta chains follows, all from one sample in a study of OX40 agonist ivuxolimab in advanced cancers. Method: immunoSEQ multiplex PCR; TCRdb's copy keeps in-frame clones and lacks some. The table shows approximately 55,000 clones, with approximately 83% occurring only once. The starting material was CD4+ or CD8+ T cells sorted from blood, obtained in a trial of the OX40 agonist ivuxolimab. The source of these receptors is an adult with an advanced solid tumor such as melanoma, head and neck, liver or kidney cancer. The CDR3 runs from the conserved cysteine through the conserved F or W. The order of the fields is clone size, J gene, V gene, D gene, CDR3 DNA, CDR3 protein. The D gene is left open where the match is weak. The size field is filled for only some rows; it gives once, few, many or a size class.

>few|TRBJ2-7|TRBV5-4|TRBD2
TGTGCCAGCAGCAAAGGACTAGCGGGAACCTACGAGCAGTACTTC
CASSKGLAGTYEQYF
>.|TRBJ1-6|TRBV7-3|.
TGTGCCAGCAGCTTAGGGGACGGTCTTCGCCGATCACCCCTCCACTTT
CASSLGDGLRRSPLHF
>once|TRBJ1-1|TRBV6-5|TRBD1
TGTGCCAGCAGTTCCGGGACAGGGGGCTGGAGCACTGAAGCTTTCTTT
CASSSGTGGWSTEAFF
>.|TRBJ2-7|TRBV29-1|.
TGCAGCGTAGCCCGGGAGCATCAGTTCCCCTACGAGCAGTACTTC
CSVAREHQFPYEQYF
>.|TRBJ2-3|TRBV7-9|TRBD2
TGTGCCAGCAGCTTAGAGCTAGCGGCGGATACGCAGTATTTT
CASSLELAADTQYF
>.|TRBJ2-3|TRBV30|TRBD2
TGTGCCTACACACTAGCGGGAGGTTGGAGCACAGATACGCAGTATTTT
CAYTLAGGWSTDTQYF
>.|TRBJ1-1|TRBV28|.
TGTGCCAGCAGACTCAGCCCCCGGGGGAGGGATACTGAAGCTTTCTTT
CASRLSPRGRDTEAFF
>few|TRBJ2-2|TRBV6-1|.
TGTGCCAGCAGTCGCCAGGGGCCCGGGGAGCTGTTTTTT
CASSRQGPGELFF
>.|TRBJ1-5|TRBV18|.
TGTGCCAGCTCACCTACGGGGGGCGATCAGCCCCAGCATTTT
CASSPTGGDQPQHF
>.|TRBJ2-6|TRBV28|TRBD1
TGTGCCAGCAGTTCACAGGGGTCTGGGGCCAACGTCCTGACTTTC
CASSSQGSGANVLTF
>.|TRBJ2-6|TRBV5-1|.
TGCGCCAGCAGCTTGGGTCAGTTTACCCACGAAGCTGGGGCCAACGTCCTGACTTTC
CASSLGQFTHEAGANVLTF
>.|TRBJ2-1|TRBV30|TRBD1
TGTGCCTGGAGTCCGGGACAGGGTATTGTCAATGAGCAGTTCTTC
CAWSPGQGIVNEQFF
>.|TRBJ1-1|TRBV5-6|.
TGTGCCAGCAGCTTAAGGGACCGTGGGAACACTGAAGCTTTCTTT
CASSLRDRGNTEAFF
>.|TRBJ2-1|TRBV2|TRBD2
TGTGCCAGCAGTGATCGACTAGCGGGGTATAATGAGCAGTTCTTC
CASSDRLAGYNEQFF
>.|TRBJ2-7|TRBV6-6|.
TGTGCCAGCAGTTCCCTACTTTCCTACGAGCAGTACTTC
CASSSLLSYEQYF
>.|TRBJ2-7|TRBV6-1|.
TGTGCCAGCAGTGATGGAGTGGGGGGCTACGAGCAGTACTTC
CASSDGVGGYEQYF
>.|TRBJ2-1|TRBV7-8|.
TGTGCCAGCAGCCTAGATTCGGCGGGATCCTACAATGAGCAGTTCTTC
CASSLDSAGSYNEQFF
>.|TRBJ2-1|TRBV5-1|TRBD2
TGCGCCAGCAGCTTGGGGGAGGGTGAGCAGTTCTTC
CASSLGEGEQFF
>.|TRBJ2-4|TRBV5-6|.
TGTGCCAGCAGCTTGGATCAGGGGTCAAAAAACATTCAGTACTTC
CASSLDQGSKNIQYF
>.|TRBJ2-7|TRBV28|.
TGTGCCAGCAGTTTGGGGCAGGTGAGGGGCGAGCAGTACTTC
CASSLGQVRGEQYF
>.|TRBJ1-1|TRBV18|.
TGTGCCAGCTCACCAGGATTCCAGAACACTGAAGCTTTCTTT
CASSPGFQNTEAFF
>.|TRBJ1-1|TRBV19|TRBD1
TGTGCCAGTAGTAAACGACAGGGGAACACTGAAGCTTTCTTT
CASSKRQGNTEAFF
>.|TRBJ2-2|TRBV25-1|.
TGTGCCAGCAGTGGACACCTTCCGAACACCGGGGAGCTGTTTTTT
CASSGHLPNTGELFF
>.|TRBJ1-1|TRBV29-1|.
TGCAGCGTTGAGGGACTCCTCGAGGGGTTGAACACTGAAGCTTTCTTT
CSVEGLLEGLNTEAFF
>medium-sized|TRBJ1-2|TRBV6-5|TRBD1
TGTGCCAGCAGGGCAGACAGGGGTCTGGGCTACACCTTC
CASRADRGLGYTF
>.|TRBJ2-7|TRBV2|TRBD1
TGTGCCGTCCAGGACAGGGTTCTTTCCTACGAGCAGTACTTC
CAVQDRVLSYEQYF
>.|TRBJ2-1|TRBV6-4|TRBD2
TGTGCCAGCAGTGAGAAACTAGCGGGAGGGGGGAATGAGCAGTTCTTC
CASSEKLAGGGNEQFF
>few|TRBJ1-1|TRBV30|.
TGTGCCTGGACTAGATTGTTCCGACCGGACAAAGCTTTCTTT
CAWTRLFRPDKAFF
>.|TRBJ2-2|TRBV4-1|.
TGCGCCAGCAGCCAAGCGGCCGGACTTCCCACCGGGGAGCTGTTTTTT
CASSQAAGLPTGELFF
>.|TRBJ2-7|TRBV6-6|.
TGTGCCAGCAGTTACGTTAACGAGCAGTACTTC
CASSYVNEQYF
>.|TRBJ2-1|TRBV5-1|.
TGCGCCAGCAGCTTGCTCTTTGGCAATGAGCAGTTCTTC
CASSLLFGNEQFF
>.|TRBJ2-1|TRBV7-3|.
TGTGCCAGCAGCTTTGGGATTGAGCAGTTCTTC
CASSFGIEQFF
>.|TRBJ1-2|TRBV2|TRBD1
TGTGCCAGCAGGTCAGGGACAGATGGCTACACCTTC
CASRSGTDGYTF